The 20 T cell receptor beta chains given below trace back to one sample, sequenced in a study of CD8 T cells in ankylosing spondylitis. Each CDR3 protein is one row after TCRdb ran MiXCR on the 5' RACE reads. The sample includes just under 350,000 distinct CDR3 sequences, roughly 14% seen only once; the top ten take about 1%. Sample: blood, either unsorted or a sorted T cell fraction (not recorded which). The receptors derive from a male donor with ankylosing spondylitis or in good health (not recorded which).

This clonotype was found a few times. This chain connects TRBV5-6 to TRBJ2-7; the match to TRBD2 covers 15 bases. J lost 2 bases, V lost 3 bases, and 9 bases had no gene match. This CDR3 has 18 amino acids. The germline gives CDR1 SGHDT, CDR2 YYEEEE. The CDR3 sequence is CASSSRTSGRAKTYEQYF. The CDR3 DNA reads as TGTGCCAGCAGCTCGCGGACTAGCGGGAGGGCCAAGACCTACGAGCAGTACTTC.

Comments on this clonotype: A read error is possible here, since a much larger clone lies one base away. The chain combines TRBV7-2 with TRBJ2-1; TRBD1 agrees at 9 bases. CDR1 SGHTA and CDR2 FQGNSA come from the germline V gene. The CDR3 runs 14 residues. DNA for the CDR3: TGTGCCAGAAGCTTAGGGGACAGGGTCAATGAGCAGTTCTTC. It yields the protein CARSLGDRVNEQFF.

The rearrangement links TRBV5-1 to TRBJ2-4; TRBD2 aligns across 8 bases. The CDR3 extends over 17 amino acids. J was trimmed by 0 bases and V by 0 bases; bases with no gene match: 5. CDR1 SGHRS and CDR2 YFSETQ come from the germline V gene. The CDR3 here is CASSLGLAGLAKNIQYF. The CDR3 DNA sequence: TGCGCCAGCAGCTTGGGTCTAGCGGGTCTAGCCAAAAACATTCAGTACTTC.

This chain links TRBV20-1 with TRBJ2-1; D assignment may be TRBD1 or TRBD2 (5 bases each). Germline V gene lookup returns CDR1 DFQATT and CDR2 SNEGSKA (reference sequence). This CDR3 region has 17 residues. V was pared by 1 base and J by 0 bases, with 16 bases between. The CDR3 DNA reads TGCAGTGCTAGAGCAGGCGGTAGCGACAGCTCCTACAATGAGCAGTTCTTC. It translates to CSARAGGSDSSYNEQFF.

The chain combines TRBV12-3 or TRBV12-4 with TRBJ2-7, with TRBD2 matching over 13 bases. J gave up 5 bases and V 2 bases, and 6 bases lay outside the gene matches. The CDR3 extends over 16 amino acids. In DNA form, the CDR3 reads TGTGCCAGCAGTTTAAGACTAGCGGGGGGTGTCCACGAGCAGTACTTC. The encoded protein is CASSLRLAGGVHEQYF.

This clonotype appeared many times. This chain links TRBV5-6 with TRBJ2-7; no clear D. The ends were cut back, 1 base at V and 2 bases at J, with 10 bases in the middle. Germline V CDR1 and CDR2: SGHDT, YYEEEE. The CDR3 is made up of 14 amino acids. The CDR3 region is CASSLMSIPYEQYF. DNA of the CDR3: TGTGCCAGCAGCTTGATGTCGATACCCTACGAGCAGTACTTC.

This clonotype was seen a handful of times. The chain employs TRBV2 and TRBJ1-2; 8 bases line up with TRBD1. V gave up 0 bases and J gave up 3 bases; unmatched junction bases: 0. The CDR3 spans 14 residues. The germline gives CDR1 SNHLY, CDR2 FYNNEI. In DNA, the CDR3 is TGTGCCAGCAGTGAAGCGACAGGGGACTATGGCTACACCTTC. Translated: CASSEATGDYGYTF.

Only a few counts were recorded for this clonotype. The chain joins TRBV5-1 to TRBJ2-3, with TRBD2 matching over 7 bases. From germline, CDR1 is SGHRS and CDR2 YFSETQ. The CDR3 is made up of 17 amino acids. With 0 bases clipped from V and 2 bases from J, the junction kept 9 bases outside the gene matches. The DNA of the CDR3 is TGCGCCAGCAGCTTGGATCCGACGGGGGGAGACACAGATACGCAGTATTTT. Translating gives CASSLDPTGGDTDTQYF.

This clonotype has just a few counts. The chain links TRBV5-1 to TRBJ1-2; D perhaps matches TRBD1 (5 bases). From germline, CDR1 is SGHRS and CDR2 YFSETQ. V lost 2 bases and J lost 8, with 22 bases in between. This CDR3 has 16 amino acids. In nucleotides, the CDR3 is TGCGCCAGCAGCTTAACTGTGATTCCGGGGACGGAAGGCTACACCTTC. It codes for CASSLTVIPGTEGYTF.

V usage is TRBV5-1 and J usage is TRBJ2-7; 13 bases align to TRBD2. The CDR3 has 16 amino acids. Trimming cost V 0 bases and J 3 bases; bases outside gene matches: 3. The V gene's germline CDR1 is SGHRS and CDR2 YFSETQ. Here the CDR3 DNA reads TGCGCCAGCAGCTTGGTGGGACTAGCGGGGCGCTACGAGCAGTACTTC. This gives the protein CASSLVGLAGRYEQYF.

This clonotype was observed a few times. The rearrangement uses TRBV5-1 and TRBJ2-2; D gene ambiguous. Deletions cut 5 bases from V and 1 base from J, with 6 bases between. The CDR3 has 13 residues. CDR1 SGHRS and CDR2 YFSETQ come from the germline V gene. In nucleotides, the CDR3 is TGCGCCAGCAGGGACCAGAACACCGGGGAGCTGTTTTTT. Residues: CASRDQNTGELFF.

The rearrangement joins TRBV10-3 to TRBJ2-7, with D hard to call. V was trimmed by 10 bases and J by 3 bases, leaving 19 bases between them. The CDR3 is made up of 14 amino acids. Germline CDR1 and CDR2: ENHRY and SYGVKD. The CDR3: CATESDSIFYEQYF. The DNA for the CDR3 is TGTGCCACCGAGTCCGACTCGATTTTCTACGAGCAGTACTTC.

A few counts support this clonotype. The gene calls are TRBV20-1 and TRBJ2-2; D not certain. The CDR3 runs to 13 residues. Trimming took off 4 bases at V and 5 bases at J, with 11 bases between the two ends. The V gene's germline CDR1 is DFQATT and CDR2 SNEGSKA (reference sequence). The CDR3 DNA reads as TGCAGTGCTACGACGACGGTGACCGGGGAGCTGTTTTTT. Amino acid sequence: CSATTTVTGELFF.

CDR3 nucleotide sequence: TGTGCCAGCAGCTCTATACTTAGCGGGGGGCAAGAGACCCAGTACTTC. Protein product: CASSSILSGGQETQYF. This rearrangement joins TRBV7-2 to TRBJ2-5, with TRBD2 matching over 10 bases. Germline V gives CDR1 SGHTA, CDR2 FQGNSA. The CDR3 is made up of 16 amino acids. Trimming took 4 bases from V and 2 from J; bases not matched to a gene: 7.

This clonotype was picked up a small number of times. The chain joins TRBV6-1 to TRBJ2-2; 11 bases line up with TRBD1. The germline V gene has CDR1 MNHNS and CDR2 SASEGT. Trimming took 6 bases from V and 6 from J; bases not matched to a gene: 6. CDR3 length equals 15 residues. CDR3 nucleotides: TGTGCCAGCAGGCTCCGGGACAGGGGGTCCGGGGAGCTGTTTTTT. As protein: CASRLRDRGSGELFF.

This clonotype was picked up a small number of times. This chain connects TRBV20-1 to TRBJ2-7; 11 bases match TRBD2. J gave up 4 bases and V 1 base, and 0 bases lay outside the gene matches. The germline gives CDR1 DFQATT, CDR2 SNEGSKA (reference sequence). CDR3 length: 13 amino acids. The CDR3 DNA reads TGCAGTGCTAGAGTAGCGGGAGGGTACGAGCAGTACTTC. Protein product: CSARVAGGYEQYF.

The chain links TRBV20-1 to TRBJ2-7, with D possibly being TRBD1 (9 bases). The germline CDR1 and CDR2 sequences are DFQATT and SNEGSKA (reference sequence). Trimming shortened V by 3 bases and J by 5 bases, and 20 bases separated the two germline ends. The CDR3 consists of 15 residues. For the CDR3, the DNA is TGCAGTGCTAGCTACAGGGGGCGCGGGGGGAACGAGCAGTACTTC. It codes for CSASYRGRGGNEQYF.

The rearrangement uses TRBV20-1 and TRBJ1-1; D unresolved. The CDR3 has 16 amino acids. Deletions cut 3 bases from V and 1 base from J, with 18 bases between. Germline lookup yields CDR1 DFQATT and CDR2 SNEGSKA (reference sequence). DNA for the CDR3: TGCAGTGCTAGTATCCCAGGCGGGCCGTGGAACACTGAAGCTTTCTTT. Amino acids: CSASIPGGPWNTEAFF.

This clonotype was recorded many times. V is TRBV29-1 and J is TRBJ1-1, with D maybe TRBD1 (5 bases). Trimming pared 7 bases from V and 5 bases from J, leaving 17 bases between. In germline, CDR1 is SQVTM, CDR2 ANQGSEA. The CDR3 is 13 residues long. The CDR3 here is CSAPGLGVTEAFF. The CDR3 DNA sequence: TGCAGCGCCCCGGGGCTCGGGGTGACTGAAGCTTTCTTT.

A few counts support this clonotype. The chain links TRBV9 to TRBJ2-1; D assignment may be TRBD1 or TRBD2 (5 bases each). The germline V gene has CDR1 SGDLS and CDR2 YYNGEE. This CDR3 spans 18 amino acids. V lost 4 bases and J lost 5, with 25 bases in between. The CDR3 protein is CASSRMVRDPGTDNEQFF. For the CDR3, the DNA is TGTGCCAGCAGCCGGATGGTCAGGGACCCCGGAACAGACAATGAGCAGTTCTTC.